Listed below are T cell receptor beta chains from one sample, sequenced in a study of OX40 agonist ivuxolimab in advanced cancers. Produced via immunoSEQ multiplex PCR; TCRdb's table is partial and in-frame only. This sample has roughly 100,000 clones, with around 91% found just once. Sequenced material: CD4+ or CD8+ T cells sorted from blood, taken in a trial of the OX40 agonist ivuxolimab. All receptors come from an adult with an advanced solid tumor such as melanoma, head and neck, liver or kidney cancer. Each CDR3 is given with its conserved first and last residue. Fields, in order: clone size, D gene, J gene, V gene, CDR3 protein, CDR3 DNA. A D gene is named only where the DNA matches it firmly. Where a row states a size, it is once, few, many or the class of an expanded clone; other rows omit it.

clone size: .; D gene: TRBD1; J gene: TRBJ2-5; V gene: TRBV27; CDR3 protein: CASSFRQGNRETQYF; CDR3 DNA: TGTGCCAGCAGTTTCCGACAGGGAAATAGAGAGACCCAGTACTTC
clone size: .; D gene: .; J gene: TRBJ2-6; V gene: TRBV27; CDR3 protein: CASSLVGSGANVLTF; CDR3 DNA: TGTGCCAGCAGTTTGGTTGGTTCTGGGGCCAACGTCCTGACTTTC
clone size: .; D gene: TRBD1; J gene: TRBJ2-7; V gene: TRBV7-9; CDR3 protein: CASSTTGGPSYEQYF; CDR3 DNA: TGTGCCAGCAGCACGACAGGGGGACCCTCCTACGAGCAGTACTTC
clone size: .; D gene: TRBD1; J gene: TRBJ2-1; V gene: TRBV10-3; CDR3 protein: CAISEGGGSDRGQNEQFF; CDR3 DNA: TGTGCCATCAGTGAGGGGGGAGGCAGTGACAGGGGTCAAAATGAGCAGTTCTTC
clone size: .; D gene: .; J gene: TRBJ2-7; V gene: TRBV6-1; CDR3 protein: CASSSHTDTSYEQYF; CDR3 DNA: TGTGCCAGCAGTTCTCACACGGACACCTCCTACGAGCAGTACTTC
clone size: few; D gene: TRBD2; J gene: TRBJ2-1; V gene: TRBV5-8; CDR3 protein: CASSFGTSGSSANEQFF; CDR3 DNA: TGTGCCAGCAGCTTTGGGACTAGCGGGAGTTCCGCCAATGAGCAGTTCTTC
clone size: .; D gene: .; J gene: TRBJ2-7; V gene: TRBV5-6; CDR3 protein: CASSLTVIPYEQYF; CDR3 DNA: TGTGCCAGCAGCTTGACAGTCATCCCCTACGAGCAGTACTTC
clone size: .; D gene: .; J gene: TRBJ2-3; V gene: TRBV9; CDR3 protein: CASSDHGGPNTQYF; CDR3 DNA: TGTGCCAGCAGCGACCACGGGGGGCCAAATACGCAGTATTTT
clone size: .; D gene: TRBD2; J gene: TRBJ2-1; V gene: TRBV7-6; CDR3 protein: CASSFSGSVNEQFF; CDR3 DNA: TGTGCCAGCAGCTTTAGCGGGAGCGTAAATGAGCAGTTCTTC
clone size: .; D gene: .; J gene: TRBJ1-2; V gene: TRBV18; CDR3 protein: CASSPSGRVTDGYTF; CDR3 DNA: TGTGCCAGCTCACCATCAGGTCGGGTTACGGATGGCTACACCTTC
clone size: .; D gene: .; J gene: TRBJ2-3; V gene: TRBV7-2; CDR3 protein: CASSSPGGKGISTDTQYF; CDR3 DNA: TGTGCCAGCAGCTCCCCCGGGGGAAAGGGAATTAGCACAGATACGCAGTATTTT
clone size: .; D gene: .; J gene: TRBJ2-7; V gene: TRBV27; CDR3 protein: CASSLTHDTYEQYF; CDR3 DNA: TGTGCCAGCAGTTTAACACACGATACCTACGAGCAGTACTTC
clone size: .; D gene: .; J gene: TRBJ1-4; V gene: TRBV19; CDR3 protein: CASSTVRGEKLFF; CDR3 DNA: TGTGCCAGTAGCACCGTAAGAGGGGAAAAACTGTTTTTT
clone size: .; D gene: .; J gene: TRBJ2-5; V gene: TRBV19; CDR3 protein: CATRTHRETQYF; CDR3 DNA: TGTGCCACCCGGACCCATAGGGAGACCCAGTACTTC
clone size: .; D gene: .; J gene: TRBJ2-7; V gene: TRBV6-5; CDR3 protein: CASTRGGGHEQYF; CDR3 DNA: TGTGCCAGCACCCGGGGAGGGGGTCACGAGCAGTACTTC
clone size: few; D gene: TRBD2; J gene: TRBJ2-3; V gene: TRBV28; CDR3 protein: CASSLGSGRSTDTQYF; CDR3 DNA: TGTGCCAGCAGTTTAGGAAGCGGGAGGAGCACAGATACGCAGTATTTT
clone size: .; D gene: .; J gene: TRBJ2-7; V gene: TRBV7-8; CDR3 protein: CASSVGGEQYF; CDR3 DNA: TGTGCCAGCAGTGTGGGCGGCGAGCAGTACTTC
clone size: .; D gene: TRBD2; J gene: TRBJ2-1; V gene: TRBV5-1; CDR3 protein: CASSYPRTSGYNEQFF; CDR3 DNA: TGCGCCAGCAGCTACCCCCGGACTAGCGGCTACAATGAGCAGTTCTTC
clone size: .; D gene: .; J gene: TRBJ2-3; V gene: TRBV9; CDR3 protein: CASSVALRSTDTQYF; CDR3 DNA: TGTGCCAGCAGTGTTGCTTTGAGAAGCACAGACACGCAGTATTTT
clone size: .; D gene: TRBD1; J gene: TRBJ1-3; V gene: TRBV7-6; CDR3 protein: CASSLGARTGTTIYF; CDR3 DNA: TGTGCCAGCAGCTTAGGGGCGAGGACAGGGACCACCATATATTTT
clone size: .; D gene: TRBD2; J gene: TRBJ2-7; V gene: TRBV6-7; CDR3 protein: CASRSLRREAPYEQYF; CDR3 DNA: TGTGCCAGCAGGTCCCTCAGACGGGAGGCACCCTACGAGCAGTACTTC
clone size: .; D gene: TRBD1; J gene: TRBJ1-2; V gene: TRBV4-2; CDR3 protein: CASSPGTAQNYGYTF; CDR3 DNA: TGTGCCAGCAGCCCAGGGACAGCACAGAACTATGGCTACACCTTC
clone size: .; D gene: .; J gene: TRBJ1-2; V gene: TRBV10-3; CDR3 protein: CAISETVTNYGYTF; CDR3 DNA: TGTGCCATCAGTGAGACGGTGACCAACTATGGCTACACCTTC
clone size: .; D gene: .; J gene: TRBJ1-5; V gene: TRBV10-3; CDR3 protein: CAISQYRVIGNQPQHF; CDR3 DNA: TGTGCCATCAGTCAATACAGGGTGATTGGGAATCAGCCCCAGCATTTT
clone size: .; D gene: .; J gene: TRBJ1-3; V gene: TRBV30; CDR3 protein: CAWSLGQESNTIYF; CDR3 DNA: TGTGCCTGGAGCCTGGGACAAGAGTCAAACACCATATATTTT
clone size: once; D gene: .; J gene: TRBJ2-1; V gene: TRBV4-3; CDR3 protein: CASSPVAHGARKNEQFF; CDR3 DNA: TGCGCCAGCAGCCCTGTCGCCCACGGGGCCAGGAAAAATGAGCAGTTCTTC
clone size: .; D gene: .; J gene: TRBJ1-3; V gene: TRBV7-2; CDR3 protein: CASSPFRVVSGNTIYF; CDR3 DNA: TGTGCCAGCAGCCCATTCCGGGTCGTCTCTGGAAACACCATATATTTT
clone size: .; D gene: .; J gene: TRBJ2-2; V gene: TRBV28; CDR3 protein: CASSLLEGEGGELFF; CDR3 DNA: TGTGCCAGCAGTTTATTAGAAGGGGAAGGCGGGGAGCTGTTTTTT
clone size: .; D gene: TRBD1; J gene: TRBJ2-7; V gene: TRBV6-6; CDR3 protein: CASSYSGQGSYEQYF; CDR3 DNA: TGTGCCAGCAGTTACTCCGGACAGGGAAGCTACGAGCAGTACTTC
clone size: .; D gene: TRBD1; J gene: TRBJ1-5; V gene: TRBV19; CDR3 protein: CASNARDRGVWAIPNQPQHF; CDR3 DNA: TGTGCCAGCAACGCCCGGGACAGGGGGGTCTGGGCGATCCCCAATCAGCCCCAGCATTTT
clone size: once; D gene: .; J gene: TRBJ2-4; V gene: TRBV6-5; CDR3 protein: CASSYSKGRNIQYF; CDR3 DNA: TGTGCCAGCAGTTACTCGAAAGGGAGAAACATTCAGTACTTC